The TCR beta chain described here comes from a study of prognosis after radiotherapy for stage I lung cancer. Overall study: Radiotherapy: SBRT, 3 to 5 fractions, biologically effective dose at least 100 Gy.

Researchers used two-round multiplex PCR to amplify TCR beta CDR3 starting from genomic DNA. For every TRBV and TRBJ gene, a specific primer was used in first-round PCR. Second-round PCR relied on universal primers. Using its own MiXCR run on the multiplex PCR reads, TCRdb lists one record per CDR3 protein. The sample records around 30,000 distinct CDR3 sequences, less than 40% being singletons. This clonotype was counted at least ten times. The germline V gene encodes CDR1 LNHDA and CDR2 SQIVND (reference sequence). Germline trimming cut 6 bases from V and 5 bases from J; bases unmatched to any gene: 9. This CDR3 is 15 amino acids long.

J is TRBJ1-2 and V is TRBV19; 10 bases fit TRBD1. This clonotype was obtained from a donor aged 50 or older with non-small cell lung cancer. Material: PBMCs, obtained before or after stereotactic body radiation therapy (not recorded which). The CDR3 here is CASRGRQGAVYGYTF. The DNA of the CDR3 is TGTGCCAGTAGAGGCAGACAGGGGGCTGTATATGGCTACACCTTC.